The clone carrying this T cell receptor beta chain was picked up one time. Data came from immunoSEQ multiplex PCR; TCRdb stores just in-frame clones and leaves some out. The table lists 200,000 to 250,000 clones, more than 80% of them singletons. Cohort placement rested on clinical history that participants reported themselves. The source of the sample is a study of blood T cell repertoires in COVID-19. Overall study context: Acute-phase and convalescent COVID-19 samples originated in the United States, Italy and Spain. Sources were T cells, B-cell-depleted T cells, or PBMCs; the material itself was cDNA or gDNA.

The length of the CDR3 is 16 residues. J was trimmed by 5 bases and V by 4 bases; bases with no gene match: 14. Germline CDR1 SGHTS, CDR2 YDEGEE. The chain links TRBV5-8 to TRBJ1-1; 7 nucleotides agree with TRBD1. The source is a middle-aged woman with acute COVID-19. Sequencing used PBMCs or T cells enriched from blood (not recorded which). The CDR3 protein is CASSTGDRESGTEAFF. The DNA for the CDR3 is TGTGCCAGCAGCACGGGAGACAGGGAAAGTGGGACTGAAGCTTTCTTT.